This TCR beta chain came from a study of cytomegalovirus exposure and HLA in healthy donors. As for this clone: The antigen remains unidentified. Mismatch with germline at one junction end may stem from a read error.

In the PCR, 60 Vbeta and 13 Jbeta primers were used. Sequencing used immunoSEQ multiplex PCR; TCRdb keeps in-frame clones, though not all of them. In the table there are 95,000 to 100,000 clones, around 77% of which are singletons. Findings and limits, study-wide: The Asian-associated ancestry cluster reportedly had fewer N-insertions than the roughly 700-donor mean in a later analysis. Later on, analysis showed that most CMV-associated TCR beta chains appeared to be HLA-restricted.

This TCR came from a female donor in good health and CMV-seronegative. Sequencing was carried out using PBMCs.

The DNA for the CDR3 is TGTGCTAGCAGCTTAGCTGGGACTGTCCTTGGAGACACCGGGGAGCTGTTTTTT. It specifies CASSLAGTVLGDTGELFF. The V call is TRBV7-7, the J call TRBJ2-2, with a weak D call TRBD2 (6 bases). Germline V lookup: CDR1 SSHAT, CDR2 FNYEAQ (reference sequence). The CDR3 sequence is 18 residues long.